The text below deals with one T cell receptor (beta chain). This receptor's antigen is unknown. Base qualities were left out, and no much larger clone turns up one base away. The entry originates in a study of T cell responses to AZD1222 COVID-19 vaccine (dated by TCRdb to 2020 to 2023). Regarding the complete study: A total of about 230 trial participants underwent TCR sequencing, of whom roughly 210 received two doses of AZD1222 and some 25 received two doses of the MenACWY control vaccine. Enrollment into the trials was organized by age into subgroups of 18-55, 56-69 and 70-plus years, and those subgroups contained approximately 150, 30 and 60 TCR-sequenced participants, respectively. Study-wide findings and limitations: The whole spike protein was spanned by vaccine-associated CD4 TCRs, and dominant responses were seen in regions 160-218 and 743-854. Reportedly, almost half of the unique spike-specific TCRs recognized epitopes lying outside the regions that are mutated in the B.1.351 and B.1.1.7 variants. Participants were mostly white British, with more females than males. The authors suggested clonal diversity may have been underestimated. The 56-69-year group was small, and its depth increase did not reach significance, likely because of low power. Conclusions about previously exposed vaccinees are limited, since just five or six AZD1222 recipients were seropositive for SARS-CoV-2 at baseline. Because no samples from the day 14 peak response were available, repertoires could be characterized only after the peak T cell response. Spike-specific TCR breadth and depth rose significantly after two AZD1222 doses compared with day 0 and with MenACWY recipients.

The CDR3 regions of human TCRbeta chains were analyzed by immunosequencing. Concerning the study's data processing: TCRs in the repertoires were matched against a reference library of SARS-CoV-2-specific TCRs that had been generated with the MIRA antigen-specificity platform. Breadth was defined as the fraction of unique TCRs that were SARS-CoV-2-associated, and depth was defined as the fraction of total T cells that were SARS-CoV-2-associated. Using the MIRA data, each spike-specific TCR was assigned both to the spike region to which the TCR was reactive and to a CD4 or CD8 class. Log10-transformed breadth and depth values were compared by one-way ANOVA with Sidak's multiple comparisons tests. The table was pulled from immuneACCESS by TCRdb, which kept in-frame rearrangements only. Such tables lose some clones; where checked, under half of the loss comes from unresolved V genes, and the rest has no known cause. V and J calls and clone size come straight from that table; D and trimming were deduced from the DNA. The sample table contains approximately 160,000 clones; only one count was recorded for roughly 94% of them. In total, the top ten clones hold about 4.6% of the sample.

The time point label, read with the paper, signifies: about 28 days (+/-7) after the second vaccine dose. AZD1222 recipients with second doses at about 4 weeks or about 12 weeks were pooled, because spike-specific TCR depth and breadth did not differ between schedules. Samples from vaccinated people were obtained from the UK trials COV001 and COV002, which included a single-blind randomized controlled phase 2/3 trial of AZD1222 (ChAdOx1 nCoV-19) in healthy adults. For TCRbeta chain sequencing, PBMC samples were collected from trial participants at day 0 and at day 28 after the second dose. The CDR3 starts with the cysteine, ends with the phenylalanine, and has 15 residues. CDR3 DNA is the only sequence kept; it has 45 bases, read in frame from the first base. CDR1 and CDR2 are read off the germline V gene as SGHTA and FQGNSA. Clipping removes 5 bases from V and 10 bases from J, with 13 as the unmatched junction base count.

The material sequenced was peripheral blood, taken 28 days after the second AZD1222 dose. This sequence originates from an adult who received the AZD1222 COVID-19 vaccine. The chain uses TRBV7-2 and TRBJ2-1; TRBD2 agrees with 8 junctional bases. CDR3 loop: CASSPALSGRAEQFF. The DNA sequence is given as TGTGCCAGCAGCCCCGCCCTAAGCGGGAGAGCAGAGCAGTTCTTC.